The following is a TCR beta chain sequence with its context. The data were obtained in a study of blood T cell repertoires in COVID-19. Across the whole study: Material from acute and convalescent COVID-19 was sourced from the United States, Italy and Spain.

How the authors handled the data: Reference gene primers were amplified, and this amplification served to estimate nucleated cell counts. Method: immunoSEQ multiplex PCR; TCRdb's copy keeps in-frame clones and lacks some. That table gives V, J and clone size, and the DNA gave D and trimming. Of around 300,000 clones listed, roughly 89% are singletons. Germline CDR1 is LNHDA and CDR2 is SQIVND (reference sequence). Losses at the gene ends were 6 bases for V and 6 bases for J; bases not matched to a gene: 7. This CDR3 has 15 residues. The sequencing input was peripheral blood. The genes are TRBV19 and TRBJ2-7; TRBD2 aligns across 14 bases. The sequence was obtained from a woman in her thirties or forties with COVID-19, enrolled during active disease. CDR3 sequence: CASSTSGTSGSEQYF. For the CDR3, the DNA is TGTGCCAGTAGCACTTCCGGGACTAGCGGGAGCGAGCAGTACTTC.